Listed here are 27 T cell receptor beta chains from one sample, sequenced in a study of response to subunit inactivated influenza vaccine. TCRdb called the RT-PCR reads again in MiXCR, with one record for every CDR3 protein. The sample lists about 700,000 distinct CDR3 sequences; more than 15% were seen once. The sample was PBMCs from blood, taken about 12 days after vaccination. Every receptor here comes from a man aged 50-59 years who received an inactivated influenza vaccine.

This chain links TRBV15 with TRBJ2-2; D call uncertain. The CDR3 totals 11 residues. Germline loops: CDR1 LNHNV, CDR2 YYDKDF (reference sequence). The V and J ends lost 8 bases and 6 bases respectively, with 7 bases between them. The CDR3 reads CATGQPGELFF. The CDR3 nucleotides read TGTGCCACCGGGCAGCCCGGGGAGCTGTTTTTT.

The V and J genes are TRBV11-2 and TRBJ2-7; TRBD1 matches at 9 bases. V was clipped by 6 bases and J by 3 bases; unmatched bases: 15. Germline assignment: CDR1 SGHAT and CDR2 FQNNGV. CDR3 length: 17 amino acids. The CDR3 sequence is CASRHYSGTGNVYEQYF. CDR3 nucleotide sequence: TGTGCCAGCAGGCATTATTCCGGGACAGGGAACGTCTACGAGCAGTACTTC. Using reference TRBV11-2 and TRBJ2-7 for the parts outside the CDR3, the full variable domain is EAGVAQSPRYKIIEKRQSVAFWCNPISGHATLYWYQQILGQGPKLLIQFQNNGVVDDSQLPKDRFSAERLKGVDSTLKIQPAKLEDSAVYLCASRHYSGTGNVYEQYFGPGTRLTVT.

The genes are TRBV24-1 and TRBJ2-3; 8 bases map to TRBD1. Germline V CDR1 and CDR2: KGHDR, SFDVKD. The CDR3 consists of 15 residues. V shed 1 base, J shed 7 bases, and the junction held 6 bases outside the gene matches. The CDR3 sequence is CATSDFGQGKNTQYF. CDR3 in DNA: TGTGCCACCAGTGATTTTGGACAGGGAAAAAATACGCAGTATTTT.

This clonotype was counted at least ten times. In nucleotides, the CDR3 is TGCAGCGTTGTCCAGGACGGTCGCCAAGAGACCCAGTACTTC. This codes for CSVVQDGRQETQYF. The chain carries TRBV29-1 and TRBJ2-5; no definite D call. The CDR3 loop spans 14 amino acids. The V end was cut by 4 bases, the J end by 1 base, with 13 bases between. Looked up from germline, CDR1 is SQVTM and CDR2 is ANQGSEA.

This clonotype turned up a few times. The chain couples TRBV7-9 to TRBJ2-1, with D tentatively TRBD2 (6 bases). CDR1 is SEHNR, CDR2 FQNEAQ, per germline (reference sequence). This CDR3 comprises 12 residues. The V and J ends lost 4 bases and 9 bases respectively, with 10 bases between them. CDR3: CASSSGLLEQFF. In nucleotides, the CDR3 is TGTGCCAGCAGCTCAGGACTACTTGAGCAGTTCTTC.

The J gene is TRBJ2-1, the V gene TRBV7-3, with TRBD2 matching 11 bases. This CDR3 spans 14 amino acids. The junction had 5 bases not matched to a gene; V was cut back by 2 bases and J by 11 bases. Looked up from germline, CDR1 is SGHTA and CDR2 is FQGTGA. DNA of the CDR3: TGTGCCAGCAGCTTATTGGCTAGCGGGGGGCAGCAGTTCTTC. Translating gives CASSLLASGGQQFF.

This clonotype has a handful of counts. The rearrangement links TRBV3-1 to TRBJ2-1; D unresolved. Per germline, CDR1 LGHDT and CDR2 YNNKEL (reference sequence). Between the trimmed V and J ends, which lost 2 bases and 7 bases, there was a span of 9 bases. The CDR3 runs 13 residues. CDR3 DNA sequence: TGTGCCAGCAGCCAAATTTCGGAGAATGAGCAGTTCTTC. It is translated as CASSQISENEQFF.

This clonotype was found once. The CDR3 DNA follows: TGTGCCAGCAGGACAGGGGACTTTAGCAATCAGCCCCAGCATTTT. This translates into CASRTGDFSNQPQHF. The chain has TRBV28 and TRBJ1-5; 8 positions match TRBD1. J lost 0 bases, V lost 6 bases, and 4 bases had no gene match. From germline, CDR1 is MDHEN and CDR2 SYDVKM. This CDR3 has 15 residues. Drawing the rest from reference TRBV28 and TRBJ1-5, the complete variable domain is DVKVTQSSRYLVKRTGEKVFLECVQDMDHENMFWYRQDPGLGLRLIYFSYDVKMKEKGDIPEGYSVSREKKERFSLILESASTNQTSMYLCASRTGDFSNQPQHFGDGTRLSIL.

V gene TRBV23-1 combines with J gene TRBJ2-3; 13 bases match TRBD2. TRBV23-1 is marked as an open reading frame, function uncertain. The CDR3 is 16 amino acids. V lost 3 bases, J lost 6 bases, and 6 bases stayed unmatched. The CDR3 sequence: CASSHRGLAGSDTQYF. The CDR3 DNA reads TGCGCCAGCAGTCATCGGGGACTAGCGGGAAGCGATACGCAGTATTTT.

The rearrangement uses TRBV20-1 and TRBJ2-2; 10 bases fit TRBD2. The CDR3 is 17 amino acids. In germline, CDR1 is DFQATT, CDR2 SNEGSKA (reference sequence). V lost 1 base and J lost 0; bases outside the gene matches: 5. CDR3: CSARGLAGVPNTGELFF. CDR3 nucleotide sequence: TGCAGTGCTAGAGGGCTAGCGGGAGTACCGAACACCGGGGAGCTGTTTTTT.

This clonotype appeared many times. The rearrangement uses TRBV9 and TRBJ1-3, with 7 bases fitting TRBD1. From germline, CDR1 is SGDLS and CDR2 YYNGEE. The CDR3 has 14 residues. V lost 4 bases and J lost 4; bases outside the gene matches: 5. The CDR3 DNA is TGTGCCAGCAGCTCCCGACAGGGAGGAAACACCATATATTTT. It codes for CASSSRQGGNTIYF.

The gene calls are TRBV4-3 and TRBJ2-7; perhaps TRBD2 as D (6 bases). The germline V gene has CDR1 LGHNA and CDR2 YSLEER. The V end lost 6 bases, the J end lost 0 bases, and 15 bases lay between the germline ends. This CDR3 is built from 15 residues. The CDR3 loop is CASSTLAGSSYEQYF. The CDR3 bases are TGCGCCAGCAGTACTCTGGCGGGGTCCTCCTACGAGCAGTACTTC.

This rearrangement joins TRBV4-2 to TRBJ2-1; 9 bases are shared with TRBD2. This CDR3 is 15 amino acids long. Germline V gives CDR1 LGHNA, CDR2 YNFKEQ. The junction had 10 bases not matched to a gene; V was cut back by 4 bases and J by 9 bases. The CDR3 DNA follows: TGTGCCAGCAGCCCGGCCGGGACTAGCAAGGGTGAGCAGTTCTTC. Translated, it gives CASSPAGTSKGEQFF.

DNA of the CDR3: TGCAGCGTTGCTGGGGCTAAGGGCTACACCTTC. This gives the protein CSVAGAKGYTF. The rearrangement links TRBV29-1 to TRBJ1-2; D may be TRBD1 (5 bases). Germline CDR1 SQVTM, CDR2 ANQGSEA. Trimming shortened V by 4 bases and J by 8 bases, and 11 bases separated the two germline ends. The CDR3 runs 11 residues. The complete variable domain, with remaining parts taken from reference TRBV29-1 and TRBJ1-2, reads SAVISQKPSRDICQRGTSLTIQCQVDSQVTMMFWYRQQPGQSLTLIATANQGSEATYESGFVIDKFPISRPNLTFSTLTVSNMSPEDSSIYLCSVAGAKGYTFGSGTRLTVV.

J is TRBJ2-5 and V is TRBV29-1; D is possibly TRBD2 (7 bases). V was shortened by 0 bases and J by 3 bases, with 14 bases between the two germline ends. The germline V gene has CDR1 SQVTM and CDR2 ANQGSEA. The CDR3 totals 15 residues. This CDR3 reads CSVEERGDYKETQYF. The CDR3 region has the DNA TGCAGCGTTGAAGAGAGGGGGGACTATAAAGAGACCCAGTACTTC.

The chain carries TRBV2 and TRBJ2-5; D not resolved. Trimming shortened V by 8 bases and J by 5 bases, and 9 bases separated the two germline ends. Germline V gene sequence: CDR1 SNHLY, CDR2 FYNNEI. The length of the CDR3 is 11 residues. CDR3 amino acids: CASQLPETQYF. CDR3 coding DNA: TGTGCCAGCCAACTTCCGGAGACCCAGTACTTC.

V and J are TRBV20-1 and TRBJ2-3; 9 positions agree with TRBD1. The junction had 7 bases not matched to a gene; V was cut back by 4 bases and J by 5 bases. CDR3 length: 14 amino acids. The germline CDR1 and CDR2 sequences are DFQATT and SNEGSKA (reference sequence). The DNA for the CDR3 is TGCAGTGCTACCGGACAGGGGCTGGGAGATACGCAGTATTTT. Translated, it gives CSATGQGLGDTQYF.

This clonotype has a count of ten or more. V gene TRBV12-3 or TRBV12-4 combines with J gene TRBJ2-3, with 8 nucleotides matching TRBD2. The CDR3 is 14 residues long. Unmatched junction bases numbered 8, after V lost 7 bases and J lost 5 bases. The CDR3 DNA is TGTGCCAGCACTATCCTAGCGGGTAAAGATACGCAGTATTTT. It is translated as CASTILAGKDTQYF.

This clonotype was picked up many times. J is TRBJ2-1 and V is TRBV7-2; 7 bases match TRBD2. CDR3 size: 17 residues. V shed 1 base and J 6 bases; nucleotides not matched to a gene: 12. The germline V gene encodes CDR1 SGHTA and CDR2 FQGNSA. The CDR3 coding sequence is TGTGCCAGCAGCTTAGGGAGGAGCGGGGTTAGCGCCAATGAGCAGTTCTTC. Its translation is CASSLGRSGVSANEQFF.

The table lists this clonotype with a few counts. The chain recombines TRBV20-1 with TRBJ1-1, with 10 bases matching TRBD1. V lost 3 bases and J lost 8; bases outside the gene matches: 9. The V gene's germline CDR1 is DFQATT and CDR2 SNEGSKA (reference sequence). The CDR3 is 14 residues long. The DNA of the CDR3 is TGCAGTGCTAGGGGGGTGGGACAGGGGATAGAAGCTTTCTTT. Its translation is CSARGVGQGIEAFF.

This clonotype was counted only a few times. The chain recombines TRBV6-2 or TRBV6-3 with TRBJ2-1, with 12 bases lining up with TRBD1. With 7 bases clipped from V and 5 bases from J, the junction kept 18 bases outside the gene matches. Germline loops: CDR1 MNHEY, CDR2 SVGEGT. The CDR3 is 19 residues long. The CDR3 bases are TGTGCCAGCACCTCAAAGGGGACAGGGGGCTGGGCGGGAAACAATGAGCAGTTCTTC. As protein: CASTSKGTGGWAGNNEQFF.

The V gene is TRBV10-3, the J gene TRBJ1-1; perhaps TRBD1 as D (5 bases). Looked up from germline, CDR1 is ENHRY and CDR2 is SYGVKD. The CDR3 is made up of 14 amino acids. V lost 8 bases to trimming and J lost 5 bases, with 18 bases between them. The CDR3 DNA reads as TGTGCCATCGGGAATGACAGACCCTTAACTGAAGCTTTCTTT. Amino acids: CAIGNDRPLTEAFF.

This clonotype was seen a handful of times. V usage is TRBV29-1 and J usage is TRBJ2-1; TRBD2 agrees at 12 bases. Germline loops: CDR1 SQVTM, CDR2 ANQGSEA. The V segment lost 3 bases and the J segment 0 bases; nucleotides outside the gene matches: 9. The CDR3 consists of 18 residues. CDR3 in DNA: TGCAGCGTTGATTCCCTAGCGGGAGGGTCCAGCTCCTACAATGAGCAGTTCTTC. This codes for CSVDSLAGGSSSYNEQFF.

This chain joins TRBV5-6 and TRBJ2-1; D unresolved. This CDR3 has 14 amino acids. The ends were cut back, 0 bases at V and 4 bases at J, with 8 bases in the middle. The germline V gene encodes CDR1 SGHDT and CDR2 YYEEEE. CDR3 sequence (DNA): TGTGCCAGCAGCTTGGCCCAGGCTTACAATGAGCAGTTCTTC. It translates to CASSLAQAYNEQFF.

This clonotype has only a few counts. The chain recombines TRBV14 with TRBJ2-5, with a weak D call TRBD1 (6 bases). Germline loops: CDR1 SGHDN, CDR2 FVKESK. V was shortened by 5 bases and J by 4 bases, with 17 bases between the two germline ends. CDR3 length equals 15 residues. The CDR3 here is CASSRSRGRGETQYF. The CDR3 bases are TGTGCCAGCAGCAGAAGCAGGGGCAGGGGAGAGACCCAGTACTTC.

The CDR3, as DNA: TGTGCCAGCACTAGAACAGAGGCGACCCAGTACTTC. Protein product: CASTRTEATQYF. The V and J genes are TRBV21-1 and TRBJ2-5. TRBV21-1 corresponds to a pseudogene. This CDR3 is 12 amino acids long.

This rearrangement joins TRBV27 to TRBJ2-7; D may be TRBD1 (6 bases). V lost 1 base, J lost 6 bases, and 10 bases lay in between. This CDR3 region has 13 residues. The V gene's germline CDR1 is MNHEY and CDR2 SMNVEV (reference sequence). The CDR3 nucleotides read TGTGCCAGCAGTTTATTGCAGGGGAGCGAGCAGTACTTC. This translates into CASSLLQGSEQYF.